These T cell receptor beta chains were read from a single sample in a study of blood T cell repertoires in COVID-19. Sequenced by immunoSEQ multiplex PCR; TCRdb stores in-frame clones only, minus some. Of around 460,000 clones listed, around 90% were seen once; the top ten hold 0.8% to 0.9%. Sample: peripheral blood. These TCRs come from a man in his late teens or twenties with COVID-19, enrolled during active disease. Both conserved end residues are part of each CDR3. The D gene is left open where the match is weak. Part of the rows lack a size; the others show once, few, many or a class for expanded clones.

cdr3_nt cdr3_aa v_call clone_size d_call j_call
TGCGCCAGCAGTCCCCAGTCTAGCTCCTACGAGCAGTACTTC CASSPQSSSYEQYF TRBV5-1 NA NA TRBJ2-7
TGTGCCAGCAGCTTACCAGGGGAATATGGCTACACCTTC CASSLPGEYGYTF TRBV7-2 NA NA TRBJ1-2
TGTGCCAGCAGCTTAGCCGGGACATTGAACACTGAAGCTTTCTTT CASSLAGTLNTEAFF TRBV7-9 few NA TRBJ1-1
TGTGCCAGCAGCGGACAGGGGCTTAGAGGTGAAAAACTGTTTTTT CASSGQGLRGEKLFF TRBV5-5 NA TRBD1 TRBJ1-4
TGCGCCAGCAGCCAATCTCGAAACAGGGTTTCCTACAATGAGCAGTTCTTC CASSQSRNRVSYNEQFF TRBV4-1 NA NA TRBJ2-1
TGTGCCAGCAGGGCCGACGGGACAGGGATCAGGCCCCAGCATTTT CASRADGTGIRPQHF TRBV28 NA TRBD1 TRBJ1-5
TGTGCCACCAGCCAGTCAGTCAATCAGCCCCAGCATTTT CATSQSVNQPQHF TRBV15 once NA TRBJ1-5
TGTGCCTGGGGACTAGTAACCGGGGAGCTGTTTTTT CAWGLVTGELFF TRBV30 NA TRBD2 TRBJ2-2
TGTGCCAGCAGTTGGACAGGGGGCGGCGAGCAGTACTTC CASSWTGGGEQYF TRBV6-5 once TRBD1 TRBJ2-7
TGTGCCATCAGTGTCGACAGCCCGAGGGGGGCCAAAAACATTCAGTACTTC CAISVDSPRGAKNIQYF TRBV10-3 NA NA TRBJ2-4
TGTGCCAGCAGTTTCCAAGATACGCAGTATTTT CASSFQDTQYF TRBV2 NA NA TRBJ2-3
TGCGCCAGCAGCCCGGGGGACGGATCTAACTATGGCTACACCTTC CASSPGDGSNYGYTF TRBV5-1 NA NA TRBJ1-2
TGTGCCAGCAGAAGGGGTAGCTGGCGGGAGAGGTTTACAGATACGCAGTATTTT CASRRGSWRERFTDTQYF TRBV6-8 once TRBD2 TRBJ2-3
TGTGCCAGTAGTATGGAGCGGGGGGCCAGCTCAGATACGCAGTATTTT CASSMERGASSDTQYF TRBV19 once TRBD2 TRBJ2-3
TGTGCCAGCAGCCTCGGGACAGTGAACACCGGGGAGCTGTTTTTT CASSLGTVNTGELFF TRBV7-9 NA TRBD1 TRBJ2-2
TGCGCCAGCAGCTTGGGTGTCGGGACAGGGAGTACAGATACGCAGTATTTT CASSLGVGTGSTDTQYF TRBV5-1 NA TRBD1 TRBJ2-3
TGTGCCGGAACAACAGACACTGAAAAACTGTTTTTT CAGTTDTEKLFF TRBV7-9 NA NA TRBJ1-4
TGCGCCAGCAGCTTGGTCCACGTGAGGGATACCGGGGAGCTGTTTTTT CASSLVHVRDTGELFF TRBV5-1 few NA TRBJ2-2
TGTGCCAGCAGTTTGGGGGGAGGCTACGAGCAGTACTTC CASSLGGGYEQYF TRBV12-3/TRBV12-4 NA NA TRBJ2-7
TGTGCCAGCAGTCCCTTAGCGGGGGGGCTTTACGAGCAGTACTTC CASSPLAGGLYEQYF TRBV2 once TRBD2 TRBJ2-7
TGTGCCAGTCAGTCGGTAGGGGGCCGAGCGGATACGCAGTATTTT CASQSVGGRADTQYF TRBV19 NA TRBD1 TRBJ2-3
TGTGCCAGCAGCTTATGGGCTAGCGGGAGGGGAAGCACCGGGGAGCTGTTTTTT CASSLWASGRGSTGELFF TRBV7-3 NA TRBD2 TRBJ2-2
TGTGCCACCTCACAGGGCGGTCATCAGCCCCAGCATTTT CATSQGGHQPQHF TRBV24-1 NA NA TRBJ1-5
TGTGCCAGCTCACCAGGAGGCGGCCCACTCTCTGGGGCCAACGTCCTGACTTTC CASSPGGGPLSGANVLTF TRBV18 NA NA TRBJ2-6
TGTGCCAGCAGCTCAACAGGGAAGAGGGACTATGGCTACACCTTC CASSSTGKRDYGYTF TRBV7-9 NA NA TRBJ1-2
TGTGCCAGTAGTACCCGCCGGGACAGGGCCTACGAGCAGTACTTC CASSTRRDRAYEQYF TRBV19 NA TRBD1 TRBJ2-7
TGCACCAGCAGCCCAGGGGGCGCATCTCATGGCTACACCTTC CTSSPGGASHGYTF TRBV1 NA NA TRBJ1-2
TGCGCCAGCAGCCCCCCGCTGGGAGTTGAGCAGTTCTTC CASSPPLGVEQFF TRBV5-1 NA NA TRBJ2-1
TGTGCCAGCAGCCGTGGGCGTGATGAGCAGTTCTTC CASSRGRDEQFF TRBV7-8 NA NA TRBJ2-1
TGTGCCAGCAGTCCGACCGGGAGGCCCCGAGAAAAACTGTTTTTT CASSPTGRPREKLFF TRBV27 NA NA TRBJ1-4
TGTGCCAGCAGCTTAGATCCCCCCTCCGGCGGGGGGGCCCTTCAGGTCTTC CASSLDPPSGGGALQVF TRBV11-2 NA TRBD2 TRBJ2-1
TGTGCCAGCAGCTTAGCTAGCTCCAACTACAATGAGCAGTTCTTC CASSLASSNYNEQFF TRBV11-3 NA NA TRBJ2-1
TGTGCCACCAGCAGAGCCGGGACAAGACCCTTC CATSRAGTRPF TRBV15 NA NA TRBJ2-7
TGCGCCAGCAGCCAGGGGGCGCGGGGGAACACTGAAGCTTTCTTT CASSQGARGNTEAFF TRBV5-1 NA TRBD1 TRBJ1-1
TGTGCCAGCAGCCAAGATAGGGGACAGAACACAGATACGCAGTATTTT CASSQDRGQNTDTQYF TRBV3-1/TRBV3-2 NA TRBD1 TRBJ2-3
TGCGCCAGCAGAAGGGGACAGTCGAACACCGGGGAGCTGTTTTTT CASRRGQSNTGELFF TRBV5-1 NA TRBD1 TRBJ2-2
TGCAGTGCTGGTGAGTTCTACACTGAAGCTTTCTTT CSAGEFYTEAFF TRBV20-1 NA NA TRBJ1-1
TGTGCCAGCAGCCCAACTCGCAGGGGGAACCTCGAGTATGGCTACACCTTC CASSPTRRGNLEYGYTF TRBV7-6 NA TRBD1 TRBJ1-2
TGTGCCAGCAGCTTAGGACAGCTACCAGGCAATGAGCAGTTCTTC CASSLGQLPGNEQFF TRBV11-1 once NA TRBJ2-1
TGTGCCAGCAGCCAAGACGCGGCAGGGCAGACTGGAAACACCATATATTTT CASSQDAAGQTGNTIYF TRBV4-2 NA NA TRBJ1-3